The table lists the clone carrying this TCR beta chain with a few counts. This sample is drawn from a study of T cells in Graves' hyperthyroidism and ophthalmopathy. TCR beta CDR3 regions were amplified from RNA. A first-round RT-PCR of the TCR CDR3 used the HTBI primer set. TCRdb ran MiXCR on the multiplex PCR reads and lists one entry per CDR3 protein. Among some 300,000 distinct CDR3 sequences listed, roughly 14% were seen once. Trimming took off 6 bases at V and 1 base at J, with 16 bases between the two ends. The CDR3 contains 16 residues. CDR1 and CDR2 (germline): SNHLY, FYNNEI. The chain has TRBV2 and TRBJ2-1, with TRBD2 as a possible D gene (5 bases). Sequences were obtained from blood. The sequence came from a woman aged 25 to 45 with Graves' hyperthyroidism that later progressed to Graves' ophthalmopathy. The CDR3 is CASSSLRVSSYNEQFF. The DNA of the CDR3 is TGTGCCAGCAGCTCCCTGCGGGTGTCGTCCTACAATGAGCAGTTCTTC.